This TCR beta chain emerged from a study of blood T cell repertoires in COVID-19. Study background: COVID-19 samples, acute and convalescent, were from the United States, Italy and Spain. PBMCs, B-cell-depleted T cells, or T cells were the source of the cDNA or gDNA that made up the material.

Germline V gene lookup returns CDR1 MDHEN and CDR2 SYDVKM. Losses at the gene ends were 6 bases for V and 2 bases for J; bases not matched to a gene: 6. The CDR3 runs 16 residues. Study processing details: Amplification from reference gene primers served as the basis for estimated nucleated cell counts. Using immunoSEQ multiplex PCR, the repertoire was profiled, and TCRdb retains in-frame clones only, with some absent. D and trimming come from the DNA, and the V and J calls and clone size come from that table. The sample consists of about 250,000 clones, 70% to 85% of them appearing once. This clone was counted a single time.

The J gene is TRBJ2-3, the V gene TRBV28; 12 nucleotides match TRBD2. The clonotype originates from an elderly man with acute or convalescent COVID-19. The sequencing sample was made of peripheral blood. The CDR3 sequence: CASSRLAGDYTDTQYF. The CDR3 nucleotides read TGTGCCAGCAGCAGACTAGCGGGGGACTACACAGATACGCAGTATTTT.